Presented here are 8 T cell receptor beta chains from one specimen sequenced in a study of graft-versus-host responses after intestinal transplantation. These receptors' antigens are unknown. TCRdb keeps only in-frame clones here, not all; method: immunoSEQ multiplex PCR. The sample yields roughly 100,000 clones, roughly 93% seen once. The source was unstimulated CD8+ T cells sorted from spleen or lymph node cells, collected before intestinal transplant. These TCRs come from a human donor who received an intestinal transplant.

This rearrangement joins TRBV5-4 to TRBJ2-1; 10 nucleotides match TRBD1. J was trimmed by 6 bases and V by 9 bases; bases with no gene match: 3. From germline, CDR1 is SGHNT and CDR2 YYREEE (reference sequence). The CDR3 is 12 residues long. The CDR3 loop reads CAIWDRGNEQFF. In DNA form, the CDR3 reads TGTGCCATCTGGGACAGGGGCAATGAGCAGTTCTTC.

The rearrangement uses TRBV28 and TRBJ1-5, with D possibly TRBD1 on 5 matching bases. Germline values: CDR1 MDHEN, CDR2 SYDVKM. Trimming stripped 2 bases from V and 7 bases from J, with 12 bases between. The CDR3 is 14 amino acids. In nucleotides, the CDR3 is TGTGCCAGCAGTTTAGGGGGGGGTCTCCAGCCCCAGCATTTT. Translated, it gives CASSLGGGLQPQHF.

The chain carries TRBV4-1 and TRBJ1-4; D not certain. V lost 1 base and J lost 6, with 12 bases in between. In germline, CDR1 is MGHRA, CDR2 YSYEKL. This CDR3 has 15 amino acids. CDR3 region: CASSQAPGVDEKLFF. CDR3 in DNA: TGCGCCAGCAGCCAAGCCCCTGGAGTAGATGAAAAACTGTTTTTT.

The V and J genes are TRBV11-2 and TRBJ2-2; D is uncertain. V was clipped by 3 bases and J by 10 bases, with 9 bases between them. Germline CDR1 is SGHAT and CDR2 is FQNNGV. The CDR3 contains 12 residues. CDR3 nucleotides: TGTGCCAGCAGCTTCGCCTATGAGGAGCTGTTTTTT. Translating it yields CASSFAYEELFF.

This chain uses TRBV27 with TRBJ2-1, with 8 bases lining up with TRBD2. The length of the CDR3 is 14 residues. Trimming took 4 bases from V and 4 from J; bases not matched to a gene: 3. Germline assignment: CDR1 MNHEY and CDR2 SMNVEV (reference sequence). The CDR3: CASSSSGQYNEQFF. As DNA, the CDR3 is TGTGCCAGCAGTTCTAGCGGGCAGTACAATGAGCAGTTCTTC.

This rearrangement joins TRBV7-9 to TRBJ1-3, with a tentative D call TRBD1 (6 bases). In germline, CDR1 is SEHNR, CDR2 FQNEAQ (reference sequence). CDR3 length: 14 residues. The ends were cut back, 4 bases at V and 6 bases at J, with 13 bases in the middle. The CDR3 bases are TGTGCCAGCAGCTCCGCGGGGGGGCTAAACACCATATATTTT. Translation: CASSSAGGLNTIYF.

This chain joins TRBV19 and TRBJ2-7, with 8 bases aligning to TRBD1. The germline V gene encodes CDR1 LNHDA and CDR2 SQIVND (reference sequence). The V gene end was trimmed by 4 bases and the J gene end by 3 bases; junction bases not matched to a gene: 8. There are 15 residues in the CDR3. Here the CDR3 DNA reads TGTGCCAGTAGTAGGGGGGCAGGGGGCTTCTACGAGCAGTACTTC. Encoded protein: CASSRGAGGFYEQYF.

V is TRBV29-1 and J is TRBJ1-2; possibly TRBD1 for D (5 bases). V was pared by 8 bases and J by 4 bases, with 17 bases between. Germline V CDR1 and CDR2: SQVTM, ANQGSEA. The CDR3 spans 13 residues. Here the CDR3 DNA reads TGCAGCACCGAAGGAGGGGATCGCTATGGCTACACCTTC. It codes for CSTEGGDRYGYTF.